This T cell receptor beta chain was observed in a study of monozygotic twins with cystic fibrosis (dated by TCRdb to the early 2020s). Regarding the study in general: Barcoded libraries were prepared with roughly 15 PCR cycles from 2.5 to 3 micrograms of fragmented DNA. To gauge how much genetics shapes V and J gene usage, the researchers compared TCR beta repertoires both within and across 16 monozygotic twin pairs who have cystic fibrosis. The cohort comprised ten female and six male twin pairs aged roughly 2.0 to 40 years, median about 9.4 years, mostly children and adolescents. Twins were ranked among over a thousand cohort participants for weight-for-height and FEVPerc (FEV1 disease centile) on the day of blood sampling. Data for three of the twin pairs had already been reported earlier in a different context.

The germline V gene encodes CDR1 MNHEY and CDR2 SMNVEV (reference sequence). Germline trimming: 5 bases from V, 5 bases from J; junction bases outside gene matches: 6. The CDR3 measures 15 amino acids from cysteine to phenylalanine. Only CDR3 DNA is held: 45 bases, read in frame from base 1. Following the manufacturer's instructions, TCR beta CDR3 regions were amplified by multiplex PCR with the immunoSEQ immune profiling system. An Illumina NextSeq system was used for sequencing. The published analysis was carried out like this. Sequence data were processed on the immunoSEQ Analyzer platform, and clonality was computed as the square root of Simpson's index of productive rearrangements. Similarity in V and J usage was measured by Jensen-Shannon distance, and OLGA was used to compute CDR3 generation probabilities. Shared CDR3 sequences were searched in the immuneACCESS database (August 2020) and in VDJdb (December 2020). Sourced from immuneACCESS, this table was stored by TCRdb with only in-frame sequences that have V and J called. A share of the clones is absent; for the studies checked, an unresolved V gene accounts for under half, and the remainder has no known explanation. V, J and clone size derive from that table, while D and trimming were established from the DNA sequence. The sample table contains 35,000 or so clones; only one count was recorded for 84% of them. The leading ten clones occupy roughly 1.5% of the sample.

The twin pairs came from the European Cystic Fibrosis Twin and Sibling Study Cohort, which recruited patients from 150 or so CF clinics across 14 European countries. Zygosity and CFTR genotype were verified in-house, with zygosity tested by multiplex PCR of nine short tandem repeat loci. Peripheral blood was taken from each twin, and clinical parameters were recorded on the day of blood sampling. Phenol/chloroform extraction was used to isolate genomic DNA from peripheral blood cells, and the DNA was then kept in TE buffer at 4 degrees C. A remark on this clone: It lacks a known antigen. It has no much larger one-base neighbor in the sample; base qualities were not kept.

Summary of the overall study and its limitations: V gene usage was most similar to the co-twin for 13 of 16 pairs, and J usage for 8 of 16 pairs, suggesting genetic constraints. No association turned up between shared CDR3 numbers and age, concordance or disease severity, and the cohort was small. Monozygotic CF twin pairs shared significantly more nucleotide-identical clonotypes within each pair than unrelated CF individuals shared with one another (P = 0.000026, Mann-Whitney). Simpson clonality was generally low (median about 0.0095), suggesting a naive-dominated repertoire, with higher clonality in the most severely affected patients.

Sequencing was done on a sample of blood. This TCR derives from a girl aged 2 to 10 with cystic fibrosis. The chain is assembled from TRBV27 and TRBJ2-7, and 13 bases in between align with TRBD2. The CDR3 is CASSPGTSGANEQYF. The nucleotide sequence reads as follows: TGTGCCAGCAGTCCTGGGACTAGCGGGGCTAACGAGCAGTACTTC.